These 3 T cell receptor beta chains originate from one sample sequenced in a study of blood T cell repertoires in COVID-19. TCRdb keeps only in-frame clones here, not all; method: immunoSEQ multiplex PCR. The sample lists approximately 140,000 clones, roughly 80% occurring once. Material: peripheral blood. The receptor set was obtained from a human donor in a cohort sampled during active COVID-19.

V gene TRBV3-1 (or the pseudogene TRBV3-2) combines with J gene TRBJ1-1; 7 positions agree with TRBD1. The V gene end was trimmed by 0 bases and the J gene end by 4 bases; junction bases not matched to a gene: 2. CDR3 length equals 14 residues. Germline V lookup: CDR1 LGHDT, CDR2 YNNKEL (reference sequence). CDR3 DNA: TGTGCCAGCAGCCAAGATCCAGGGGGCACTGAAGCTTTCTTT. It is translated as CASSQDPGGTEAFF.

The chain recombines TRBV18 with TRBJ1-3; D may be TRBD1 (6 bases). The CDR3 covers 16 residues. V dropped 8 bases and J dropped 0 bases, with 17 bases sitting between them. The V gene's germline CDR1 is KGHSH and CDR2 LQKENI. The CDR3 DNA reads TGTGCCAGCGCCTACCGGGACACCAGCTCTGGAAACACCATATATTTT. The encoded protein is CASAYRDTSSGNTIYF.

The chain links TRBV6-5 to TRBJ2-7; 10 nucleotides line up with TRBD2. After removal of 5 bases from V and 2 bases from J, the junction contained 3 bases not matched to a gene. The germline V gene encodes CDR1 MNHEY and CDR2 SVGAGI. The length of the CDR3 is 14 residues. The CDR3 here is CASSNGLAAYEQYF. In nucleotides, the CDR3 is TGTGCCAGCAGTAACGGACTAGCGGCCTACGAGCAGTACTTC.